This T cell receptor beta chain was obtained from a study of blood T cell repertoires in COVID-19. Study as a whole: Acute-phase and convalescent COVID-19 samples originated in the United States, Italy and Spain. In each case, the material was cDNA or gDNA derived from T cells, B-cell-depleted T cells, or PBMCs.

Per the original data handling: Amplification of reference gene primers was used by the study to estimate nucleated cell counts. Method: immunoSEQ multiplex PCR; TCRdb's copy keeps in-frame clones and lacks some. The V and J calls and clone size come from that table; D and trimming were worked out from the DNA. There are 250,000 to 300,000 clones in the sample; around 90% occur only once, and 2% to 2.5% lies in the top ten. V was clipped by 6 bases and J by 5 bases; unmatched bases: 7. The germline CDR1 and CDR2 sequences are SNHLY and FYNNEI. The CDR3 has 15 residues. The sample comprised peripheral blood. The rearrangement joins TRBV2 to TRBJ1-5, with 10 bases fitting TRBD1. The TCR originated in a man in his fifties or sixties with acute or convalescent COVID-19. The CDR3 region is CASRDDRGRDQPQHF. CDR3 DNA sequence: TGTGCCAGCAGGGATGACAGGGGGCGCGATCAGCCCCAGCATTTT.